Below, one T cell receptor (beta chain) is given with its context. These data belong to a study of blood T cell repertoires in COVID-19. CDR3 length: 12 residues. Trimming pared 6 bases from V and 9 bases from J, leaving 9 bases between. Individuals aged roughly 18 to 95 years were recruited from around 22 US areas. Recovered status applied to Cohort 3 donors who had two consecutive negative PCRs. It also applied to those with clearance or with symptom resolution. Original processing notes: Amplification of reference gene primers provided the estimated nucleated cell counts. Clones were sequenced by immunoSEQ multiplex PCR, and TCRdb holds only the in-frame ones, with some missing. V, J and clone size reflect that table, while D and trimming were determined from the DNA. This sample has some 490,000 clones; around 85% occur once, and the top ten carry roughly 8.5%.

Sequenced input: PBMCs or T cells enriched from blood (not recorded which). The clonotype was recovered from a woman in her sixties or seventies who had recovered from COVID-19. The gene calls are TRBV12-3 or TRBV12-4 and TRBJ1-6, with D hard to call. The CDR3 nucleotides are TGTGCCAGCAGGTCCCGGGGTTCACCCCTCCACTTT. Translated: CASRSRGSPLHF.